This paragraph reports one T cell receptor (beta chain). What it binds is unknown. Method: immunoSEQ multiplex PCR; TCRdb's copy keeps in-frame clones and lacks some. The repertoire holds tens of thousands of clones, with 60% to 80% as singletons. This entry belongs to a study of early stage breast cancer tumors. Study-wide background: ER+/PR+/HER2- status applied to about 70% of the 16 invasive breast tumors. Invasive lobular carcinomas made up four of 12 ER+/PR+/HER2- tumors. Notes on the study in general: Unsorted bulk genomic DNA sequencing lacked pairing and functional marker data.

Trimming stripped 0 bases from V and 1 base from J, with 1 base between. The CDR3 totals 14 residues. The V gene's germline CDR1 is KGHSH and CDR2 LQKENI. Material: blood. The chain links TRBV18 to TRBJ2-6; the D is unclear. This TCR was recovered from a person in their 40s with breast cancer. The CDR3 nucleotides read TGTGCCAGCTCACCACCGTCTGGGGCCAACGTCCTGACTTTC. Its translation: CASSPPSGANVLTF.